This T cell receptor (beta chain) was recovered during a study of blood T cell repertoires in COVID-19. Study context: Samples taken during acute and convalescent COVID-19 were collected in the United States, Italy and Spain. Sources were T cells, B-cell-depleted T cells, or PBMCs; the material itself was cDNA or gDNA.

Per the authors' pipeline: By means of reference gene primer amplification, nucleated cell counts were estimated. Clones were read by immunoSEQ multiplex PCR, and TCRdb kept only the in-frame ones, dropping some. V and J calls and clone size are those listed in that table; D and trimming were worked out from the DNA. The sample consists of roughly 120,000 clones, about 84% of them appearing once. Trimming left V 3 bases short and J 6 bases short, with 10 bases between. From germline, CDR1 is SGDLS and CDR2 YYNGEE. The CDR3 runs to 12 residues. Material for sequencing was peripheral blood. The origin of this receptor is a woman aged 60 to 75 with acute or convalescent COVID-19. The V gene is TRBV9, the J gene TRBJ2-7, with D possibly TRBD2 on 6 matching bases. CDR3 in amino acids: CASSEGRGEQYF. CDR3 coding DNA: TGTGCCAGCAGCGAGGGGCGGGGCGAGCAGTACTTC.